The 14 T cell receptor beta chains below come from one sample, sequenced in a study of cytomegalovirus exposure and HLA in healthy donors. Primers for the PCR totalled 60 Vbeta and 13 Jbeta. Libraries were prepared by immunoSEQ multiplex PCR; TCRdb keeps only in-frame clonotypes and omits some of them. Here the sample spans around 110,000 clones, approximately 81% being singletons. The sequenced sample was PBMCs. All receptors come from a woman in her 30s in good health and CMV-seronegative.

This chain connects TRBV19 to TRBJ1-1; D ambiguous. The CDR3 runs 15 residues. Germline V gene sequence: CDR1 LNHDA, CDR2 SQIVND (reference sequence). Between the trimmed V and J ends, which lost 0 bases and 3 bases, there was a span of 11 bases. The CDR3 sequence: CASSIDPGGYTEAFF. The CDR3 DNA sequence: TGTGCCAGTAGTATAGATCCCGGAGGGTACACTGAAGCTTTCTTT.

The gene calls are TRBV6-5 and TRBJ2-1; TRBD2 aligns across 10 bases. Trimming took 7 bases from V and 10 from J; bases not matched to a gene: 4. Germline CDR1 is MNHEY and CDR2 is SVGAGI. This CDR3 contains 12 residues. The CDR3 region is CASIKTSGEQFF. CDR3 in DNA: TGTGCCAGCATTAAGACTAGCGGGGAGCAGTTCTTC.

This sequence joins TRBV19 and TRBJ2-3; D perhaps matches TRBD2 (5 bases). Per germline, CDR1 LNHDA and CDR2 SQIVND (reference sequence). Trimming shortened V by 3 bases and J by 2 bases, and 18 bases separated the two germline ends. The CDR3 contains 17 residues. The CDR3 DNA follows: TGTGCCAGTAGTATGCGGGTGACCCCCGGGTACACAGATACGCAGTATTTT. Its protein product is CASSMRVTPGYTDTQYF.

The chain joins TRBV11-2 to TRBJ2-7; perhaps TRBD1 as D (5 bases). The V gene lost 1 base and the J gene lost 0 bases, with 10 bases spanning the gap. Germline-derived CDR1 and CDR2 are SGHAT and FQNNGV. The CDR3 length is 15 residues. The CDR3 loop is CASSLVTGSSYEQYF. CDR3 coding DNA: TGTGCCAGCAGCTTAGTAACAGGAAGCTCCTACGAGCAGTACTTC.

The J gene is TRBJ2-5, the V gene TRBV30, with 9 bases lining up with TRBD2. After removal of 3 bases from V and 2 bases from J, the junction contained 13 bases not matched to a gene. Germline V gene data show CDR1 as GTSNPN and CDR2 as SVGIG (reference sequence). CDR3 length: 17 residues. CDR3 sequence reads: CAWRPQGTSKTQETQYF. The CDR3 DNA follows: TGTGCCTGGAGACCCCAGGGGACTAGCAAGACGCAAGAGACCCAGTACTTC.

The chain is built from TRBV27 and TRBJ2-7; TRBD1 aligns across 11 bases. After removal of 5 bases from V and 5 bases from J, the junction contained 8 bases not matched to a gene. The CDR3 contains 15 residues. Germline values: CDR1 MNHEY, CDR2 SMNVEV (reference sequence). In nucleotides, the CDR3 is TGTGCCAGCAGTACCTACGGACAGGGGGCTGACGAGCAGTACTTC. It specifies CASSTYGQGADEQYF.

This clone has just one count. The chain uses TRBV28 and TRBJ1-1, with 8 bases identical to TRBD1. Germline V CDR1 and CDR2: MDHEN, SYDVKM. CDR3 size: 15 residues. Losses at the gene ends were 5 bases for V and 3 bases for J; bases not matched to a gene: 8. CDR3 residues: CASSGQGAQDTEAFF. In DNA, the CDR3 is TGTGCCAGCAGTGGCCAGGGGGCTCAAGACACTGAAGCTTTCTTT.

This clone appeared a few times. V usage is TRBV28 and J usage is TRBJ2-1, with D possibly TRBD2 on 7 matching bases. This CDR3 has 13 residues. Germline CDR1 MDHEN, CDR2 SYDVKM. With 8 bases removed from V and 6 bases from J, the gap between germline ends came to 14 bases. The CDR3 loop reads CASGGALGNEQFF. The CDR3 bases are TGTGCCAGCGGGGGGGCGTTAGGCAATGAGCAGTTCTTC.

V gene TRBV27 combines with J gene TRBJ2-1; 9 bases agree with TRBD2. CDR1 and CDR2 from the germline V gene are MNHEY and SMNVEV (reference sequence). Trimming took 6 bases from V and 4 from J; bases not matched to a gene: 7. The CDR3 loop spans 15 amino acids. The CDR3 spells CASRTGTSPYNEQFF. The CDR3 bases are TGTGCCAGCAGGACCGGGACTAGCCCTTACAATGAGCAGTTCTTC.

The V and J genes are TRBV18 and TRBJ2-3; a possible D gene is TRBD1 (6 bases). V lost 6 bases and J lost 2, with 12 bases in between. CDR3 length equals 14 residues. CDR1 KGHSH and CDR2 LQKENI come from the germline V gene. The CDR3 sequence is CASSQQGLTDTQYF. The CDR3 region has the DNA TGTGCCAGCTCTCAACAGGGTCTCACAGATACGCAGTATTTT.

The chain recombines TRBV18 with TRBJ2-1, with 8 bases fitting TRBD2. This CDR3 has 13 amino acids. V trimming: 6 bases; J trimming: 6 bases; junction bases outside the gene matches: 4. Germline V lookup: CDR1 KGHSH, CDR2 LQKENI. For the CDR3, the DNA is TGTGCCAGCTCGACCGGGACTAGCAATGAGCAGTTCTTC. This gives the protein CASSTGTSNEQFF.

The V gene is TRBV25-1, the J gene TRBJ1-3; 7 nucleotides align to TRBD1. The CDR3 is 15 residues long. Germline values: CDR1 MGHDK, CDR2 SYGVNS. V shed 5 bases and J 2 bases; nucleotides not matched to a gene: 6. The CDR3 region is CASSFPGTAGNTIYF. In DNA, the CDR3 is TGTGCCAGCAGTTTTCCCGGGACAGCTGGAAACACCATATATTTT. The full variable domain, in which reference TRBV25-1 and TRBJ1-3 provide the parts outside the CDR3, is EADIYQTPRYLVIGTGKKITLECSQTMGHDKMYWYQQDPGMELHLIHYSYGVNSTEKGDLSSESTVSRIRTEHFPLTLESARPSHTSQYLCASSFPGTAGNTIYFGEGSWLTVV.

J is TRBJ2-3 and V is TRBV7-2, with D perhaps TRBD2 (6 bases). The V gene's germline CDR1 is SGHTA and CDR2 FQGNSA. CDR3 size: 14 residues. V lost 4 bases to trimming and J lost 4 bases, with 12 bases between them. The CDR3 protein is CASSSDSGSDTQYF. CDR3 in DNA: TGTGCCAGCAGCTCGGATAGCGGCTCAGATACGCAGTATTTT.

The chain carries TRBV10-2 and TRBJ2-7; D unresolved. The CDR3 runs 13 residues. Trimming cost V 2 bases and J 3 bases, with 8 bases left between them. The germline CDR1 and CDR2 sequences are WSHSY and SAAADI. The CDR3 bases are TGCGCCAGCAGTGAGAGCACGCGCTACGAGCAGTACTTC. It translates to CASSESTRYEQYF.